This T cell receptor (beta chain) was obtained from a study of cytomegalovirus exposure and HLA in healthy donors. Findings of the study overall: A prior analysis recorded that most TCR beta V segments were productive about 90% or about 30% of the time.

As to this clone: Its antigen remains unidentified.

The CDR3 sequence is 15 residues long. Trimming cost V 5 bases and J 4 bases; bases outside gene matches: 6. Germline V gene sequence: CDR1 SGHTA, CDR2 FQGNSA. Primers: 60 Vbeta forward and 13 Jbeta reverse. Measured with immunoSEQ multiplex PCR; TCRdb has only the in-frame clones, and not every one. The table shows some 89,000 clones, with roughly 76% occurring only once. The TCR sequence derives from a woman aged 30 to 39 in good health and CMV-seronegative. Sequencing was performed on PBMCs. This sequence joins TRBV7-2 and TRBJ2-1, with 9 bases identical to TRBD1. The CDR3 region has the DNA TGTGCCAGCAGCCCCGGGACAGGGCGGTACAATGAGCAGTTCTTC. It yields the protein CASSPGTGRYNEQFF. Supplemented by reference TRBV7-2 and TRBJ2-1, the full variable domain reads GAGVSQSPSNKVTEKGKDVELRCDPISGHTALYWYRQSLGQGLEFLIYFQGNSAPDKSGLPSDRFSAERTGGSVSTLTIQRTQQEDSAVYLCASSPGTGRYNEQFFGPGTRLTVL.